A selection of T cell receptor beta chains follows, all from one sample in a study of T cell repertoires in cytomegalovirus infection. TCRdb re-derived calls from the reads in MiXCR, one entry per CDR3 protein. The data show over 100,000 distinct CDR3 sequences, with 9.5% to 13% seen just once and 30% to 40% held by the top ten. No antigen is known for these receptors. Sequenced material: PBMCs, sequenced either directly or after in vitro stimulation (not recorded which). The source is a human donor in good health (CMV status not recorded). Some clones in this sample may be carry-over from other donors' samples. Both conserved end residues are part of each CDR3. The D gene is left open where the match is weak. Clone size is given for some rows only: seen once, a few or many times, or a class if the clone is expanded.

clone size	D gene	J gene	CDR3 length	V gene	CDR3 protein	CDR3 DNA
many	TRBD2	TRBJ2-3	16	TRBV15	CATSRSPSGSTDTQYF	TGTGCCACCAGCAGAAGTCCTAGCGGTAGCACAGATACGCAGTATTTT
.	.	TRBJ1-2	13	TRBV12-3/TRBV12-4	CASPTGRSYGYTF	TGTGCCAGCCCGACAGGAAGGAGCTATGGCTACACCTTC
few	.	TRBJ2-3	15	TRBV7-8	CASSLLGGTTDTQYF	TGTGCCAGCAGCCTCCTTGGGGGAACCACAGATACGCAGTATTTT
many	TRBD2	TRBJ2-3	12	TRBV7-6	CASSPSGDTQYF	TGTGCCAGCAGCCCTAGCGGGGATACGCAGTATTTT
few	TRBD1	TRBJ1-2	16	TRBV15	CATSRDLDRDSYGYTF	TGTGCCACCAGCAGAGATCTTGACAGGGATAGCTATGGCTACACCTTC
.	.	TRBJ2-1	14	TRBV10-3	CAISDRSSYNEQFF	TGTGCCATCAGCGACAGGAGCTCCTACAATGAGCAGTTCTTC
many	.	TRBJ2-5	17	TRBV7-2	CASSSRVGSNYGETQYF	TGTGCCAGCAGCTCTAGAGTCGGGTCCAACTACGGAGAGACCCAGTACTTC
many	TRBD1	TRBJ1-2	15	TRBV7-9	CASSMAGQGTYGYTF	TGTGCCAGCAGCATGGCGGGACAGGGGACCTATGGCTACACCTTC
many	.	TRBJ2-2	18	TRBV19	CASSPGGPGGANTGELFF	TGTGCCAGTAGCCCCGGGGGCCCCGGGGGCGCGAACACCGGGGAGCTGTTTTTT
many	.	TRBJ2-5	14	TRBV28	CASSFGGARETQYF	TGTGCCAGCAGTTTTGGGGGGGCGAGGGAGACCCAGTACTTC
many	.	TRBJ1-2	13	TRBV2	CASRQSPGYGYTF	TGTGCCAGCAGACAAAGCCCGGGCTATGGCTACACCTTC
few	TRBD1	TRBJ1-5	15	TRBV20-1	CSARAGGAFNQPQHF	TGCAGTGCTAGAGCAGGGGGCGCTTTTAATCAGCCCCAGCATTTT
few	.	TRBJ1-1	14	TRBV7-9	CASSPSGGSTEAFF	TGTGCCAGCAGCCCCAGTGGGGGAAGCACTGAAGCTTTCTTT
many	TRBD2	TRBJ2-7	14	TRBV20-1	CSARGLAGVYEQYF	TGCAGTGCTAGGGGACTAGCGGGAGTATACGAGCAGTACTTC
many	.	TRBJ2-5	14	TRBV7-2	CASSLGYGRETQYF	TGTGCCAGCAGCTTAGGGTACGGGAGAGAGACCCAGTACTTC
many	.	TRBJ1-6	13	TRBV7-2	CASSSFLRSPLHF	TGTGCCAGCAGCTCCTTCCTCCGTTCACCCCTCCACTTT
.	.	TRBJ2-2	14	TRBV24-1	CATSPYTNTGELFF	TGTGCCACCAGTCCATATACTAACACCGGGGAGCTGTTTTTT
few	.	TRBJ1-3	14	TRBV7-9	CASSLPSSGNTIYF	TGTGCCAGCAGCTTACCCAGCTCTGGAAACACCATATATTTT
many	.	TRBJ1-1	15	TRBV19	CASSIANKENTEAFF	TGTGCCAGTAGTATCGCCAACAAGGAAAACACTGAAGCTTTCTTT
many	TRBD2	TRBJ2-1	15	TRBV5-4	CASTIGLDSYNEQFF	TGTGCCAGCACCATTGGACTAGACTCCTACAATGAGCAGTTCTTC
few	.	TRBJ1-5	16	TRBV12-3/TRBV12-4	CASSLYSGPQDQPQHF	TGTGCCAGCAGTTTATATTCCGGACCACAAGATCAGCCCCAGCATTTT
few	.	TRBJ2-3	16	TRBV11-2	CASSLGASVVTDTQYF	TGTGCCAGCAGCTTAGGCGCTAGCGTGGTCACAGATACGCAGTATTTT
many	.	TRBJ2-1	15	TRBV12-3/TRBV12-4	CASRYAGSSYNEQFF	TGTGCCAGCAGATACGCAGGGAGCTCCTACAATGAGCAGTTCTTC
few	TRBD2	TRBJ2-1	14	TRBV24-1	CATRGTSGRNEQFF	TGTGCCACCAGAGGGACTAGCGGGAGAAATGAGCAGTTCTTC
.	TRBD1	TRBJ1-6	13	TRBV19	CASSRQGNSPLHF	TGTGCCAGTAGCCGACAGGGAAATTCACCCCTCCACTTT
many	.	TRBJ2-6	15	TRBV7-9	CASSFWLSGANVLTF	TGTGCCAGCAGCTTCTGGCTCTCTGGGGCCAACGTCCTGACTTTC
many	.	TRBJ2-3	13	TRBV12-3/TRBV12-4	CASSSSGTDTQYF	TGTGCCAGCAGCTCTAGCGGCACAGATACGCAGTATTTT